This paragraph covers one TCR beta chain sequence. Its specificity is not known. These data are taken from a study of CD8+CD57+ T cells in acquired aplastic anemia. Turning to the study itself: Average DNA yield from sorted CD4+ and CD8+ cells was approximately 3 ug.

Sequencing was done on patients that had shown CD8+CD57+ cell expansion by flow cytometry. Broader study findings: CD8+ Simpson's diversity did not differ significantly between patients and controls.

Profiles of TCR beta VDJ and CDR3 were generated from a genomic DNA template. Each CDR3 protein is one row after TCRdb ran MiXCR on the reads. The table includes 180,000 or so distinct CDR3 sequences, around 48% detected once. The specimen sequenced was sorted CD4+, CD8+, or CD8+CD57+ T cells (not recorded which) from PBMCs. The receptor's source is a human donor with aplastic anemia.

The CDR3 reads CSVEDPGQSYGYTF. The CDR3 DNA follows: TGCAGCGTTGAAGACCCCGGACAGAGCTATGGCTACACCTTC. V usage is TRBV29-1 and J usage is TRBJ1-2, with a possible D match to TRBD1 (6 bases). In germline, CDR1 is SQVTM, CDR2 ANQGSEA. The CDR3 loop spans 14 amino acids. V was clipped by 0 bases and J by 4 bases, with 12 bases between them.